Only one count was recorded for the clone carrying this T cell receptor (beta chain). Its antigen remains unidentified. The libraries were made with immunoSEQ v3.0 at survey level. The table came from immunoSEQ multiplex PCR; TCRdb's copy has only in-frame clones and leaves some out. Of 20,000 to 25,000 clones listed, roughly 84% were seen once; the top ten hold 6.4%. The data belong to a study of long-term antiretroviral therapy in people with HIV. The overall study: First collections came about a decade before the 2015 immediate-ART recommendation. Findings and limits, study-wide: At every time point, clones expanded before ART dominated the repertoire. Unavailable data included ART adherence, viral resistance and therapy changes (switches in treatment).

The CDR3 has 16 residues. Per the germline V gene, CDR1 is MNHNS and CDR2 is SASEGT. The junction had 5 bases not matched to a gene; V was cut back by 4 bases and J by 1 base. The material was unsorted PBMCs, obtained 0.6 years after starting antiretroviral therapy. The V call is TRBV6-1, the J call TRBJ2-7, with 12 bases fitting TRBD2. The TCR was taken from a man in his sixties with HIV. The DNA for the CDR3 is TGTGCCAGCAGTGGGACTAGCGGGAAGAGATCCTACGAGCAGTACTTC. Translated, it gives CASSGTSGKRSYEQYF.